What follows are 3 T cell receptor beta chains derived from one specimen sequenced in a study of T cell repertoires in cytomegalovirus infection. MiXCR, applied by TCRdb to the reads, yields one record per CDR3 protein. The sample holds a few hundred thousand distinct CDR3 sequences, roughly 18% seen once. The material sequenced was PBMCs. The source is a human donor in good health (CMV status not recorded). Some clones in this sample may be carry-over from other donors' samples.

This clonotype was observed at least ten times. J is TRBJ2-5 and V is TRBV12-3 or TRBV12-4; TRBD2 matches at 8 bases. Germline trimming cut 4 bases from V and 5 bases from J; bases unmatched to any gene: 15. The length of the CDR3 is 17 residues. The CDR3 nucleotides read TGTGCCAGCAGTTCGGGACTAGTAGTGGGGGTGAGGGAGACCCAGTACTTC. Its translation is CASSSGLVVGVRETQYF.

This clonotype appeared a few times. The V call is TRBV9, the J call TRBJ1-1, with D possibly TRBD1 on 6 matching bases. The CDR3 length is 14 residues. Looked up from germline, CDR1 is SGDLS and CDR2 is YYNGEE. V was pared by 4 bases and J by 7 bases, with 17 bases between. In nucleotides, the CDR3 is TGTGCCAGCAGCACAGTCAGGGGATACAGTGAAGCTTTCTTT. Translating it yields CASSTVRGYSEAFF.

The J gene is TRBJ2-7, the V gene TRBV6-5, with D unresolved. Germline assignment: CDR1 MNHEY and CDR2 SVGAGI. V lost 2 bases and J 3 bases, leaving 8 bases between the germline ends. This CDR3 region has 13 residues. CDR3: CASSYGSVYEQYF. CDR3 DNA: TGTGCCAGCAGTTACGGCAGCGTCTACGAGCAGTACTTC.